Sequencing of this T cell receptor (beta chain) was carried out in a study of cytomegalovirus exposure and HLA in healthy donors. To note about this clone: The antigen is unknown.

The PCR made use of 60 Vbeta and 13 Jbeta primers. The data were produced by immunoSEQ multiplex PCR, yet TCRdb's version contains in-frame clones alone and is incomplete. The table has 100,000 to 150,000 clones, 70% to 85% seen once. Study-level points and caveats: In a later analysis, several top co-occurrence clusters appeared linked to parvovirus B19, influenza, CMV and Epstein-Barr virus.

The donors were healthy bone marrow donors. V was clipped by 3 bases and J by 1 base, with 11 bases between them. The CDR3 length is 15 residues. Germline loops: CDR1 SGHAT, CDR2 FQNNGV. The sequencing input was PBMCs. This rearrangement joins TRBV11-2 to TRBJ2-3; D not certain. This sequence was found in a man younger than 35 in good health and CMV-seronegative. Here the CDR3 reads CASSFTSRGTDTQYF. CDR3 nucleotides: TGTGCCAGCAGCTTTACCTCTAGAGGCACAGATACGCAGTATTTT.